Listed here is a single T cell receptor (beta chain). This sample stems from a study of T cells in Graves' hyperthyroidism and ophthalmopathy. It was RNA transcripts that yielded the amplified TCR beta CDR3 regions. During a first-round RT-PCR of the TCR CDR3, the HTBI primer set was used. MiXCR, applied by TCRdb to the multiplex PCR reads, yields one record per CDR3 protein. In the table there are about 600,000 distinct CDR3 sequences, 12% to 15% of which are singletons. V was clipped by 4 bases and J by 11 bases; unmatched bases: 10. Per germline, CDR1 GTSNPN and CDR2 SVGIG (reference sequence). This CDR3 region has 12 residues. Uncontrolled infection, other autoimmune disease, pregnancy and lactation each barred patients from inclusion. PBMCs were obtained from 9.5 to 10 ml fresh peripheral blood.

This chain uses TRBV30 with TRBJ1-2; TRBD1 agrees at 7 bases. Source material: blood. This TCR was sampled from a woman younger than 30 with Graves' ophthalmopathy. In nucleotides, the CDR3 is TGTGCCTGGACGTCTCAGGGGGAGAGATACACCTTC. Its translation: CAWTSQGERYTF.